These T cell receptor beta chains were read from a single sample in a study of vaccination effects on CD4 cells after COVID-19. TCRdb keeps only in-frame clones here, not all; method: immunoSEQ multiplex PCR. The sample comprises 70,000 or so clones, under 85% of which are singletons, and about 5% rests with the top ten. No antigen has been identified for these receptors. This specimen consisted of CD4+ T cells from PBMCs cultured with HIV peptides, obtained before COVID-19 vaccination. These receptors came from a human donor who had a prior SARS-CoV-2 infection. Each CDR3 is given with its conserved first and last residue. The D gene is left open where the match is weak. Some rows have no size entry. The others give once, few or many, or a class for an expanded clone.

.	TRBD1	TRBV2	TRBJ1-1	CASMRGQGNTEAFF	TGTGCCAGCATGCGGGGACAGGGCAACACTGAAGCTTTCTTT
few	.	TRBV11-3	TRBJ2-7	CASSSQGYEQYF	TGTGCCAGCAGCTCCCAAGGATACGAGCAGTACTTC
.	TRBD2	TRBV6-1	TRBJ2-7	CASSEGLAGPYEQYF	TGTGCCAGCAGTGAGGGACTAGCGGGCCCCTACGAGCAGTACTTC
.	.	TRBV9	TRBJ1-2	CASSVAHSYGYTF	TGTGCCAGCAGCGTAGCGCACTCCTATGGCTACACCTTC
.	TRBD2	TRBV7-2	TRBJ2-5	CASSPGLARETQYF	TGTGCCAGCAGCCCGGGACTAGCAAGAGAGACCCAGTACTTC
.	.	TRBV6-1	TRBJ1-5	CASSEASGYPNQPQHF	TGTGCCAGCAGTGAAGCATCAGGGTACCCTAATCAGCCCCAGCATTTT
.	.	TRBV24-1	TRBJ2-1	CATSEAGFNEQFF	TGTGCCACCAGTGAGGCGGGTTTCAATGAGCAGTTCTTC
.	TRBD1	TRBV3-1/TRBV3-2	TRBJ2-7	CASSQTWDRRAEQYF	TGTGCCAGCAGCCAAACTTGGGACAGAAGAGCCGAGCAGTACTTC
.	TRBD2	TRBV4-2	TRBJ2-1	CASSPKAGTGLDYNEQFF	TGTGCCAGCAGCCCTAAGGCAGGAACGGGACTAGACTACAATGAGCAGTTCTTC
.	.	TRBV6-2/TRBV6-3	TRBJ1-5	CASSYSTGPQHF	TGTGCCAGCAGTTACTCGACCGGGCCCCAGCATTTT
.	TRBD2	TRBV6-6	TRBJ2-5	CASSFPAGGETQYF	TGTGCCAGCAGTTTCCCCGCGGGGGGGGAGACCCAGTACTTC
.	.	TRBV6-5	TRBJ1-1	CASRQGLNMNTEAFF	TGTGCCAGCAGACAAGGACTGAACATGAACACTGAAGCTTTCTTT
few	.	TRBV12-3/TRBV12-4	TRBJ2-6	CASRDSGANVLTF	TGTGCCAGCAGGGACTCTGGGGCCAACGTCCTGACTTTC
.	.	TRBV5-4	TRBJ2-2	CASSLRSWFGTGELFF	TGTGCCAGCAGCTTGCGGTCCTGGTTTGGCACCGGGGAGCTGTTTTTT
.	.	TRBV12-3/TRBV12-4	TRBJ1-5	CASSLFRNQPQHF	TGTGCCAGCAGTTTGTTCCGCAATCAGCCCCAGCATTTT
.	.	TRBV21-1	TRBJ1-6	CASSKPLQGENSPLHF	TGTGCCAGCAGCAAACCCTTACAGGGGGAAAATTCACCCCTCCACTTT
.	.	TRBV7-3	TRBJ2-3	CASSIPGTDTQYF	TGTGCCAGCAGCATCCCGGGCACAGATACGCAGTATTTT
few	.	TRBV11-2	TRBJ2-4	CASSLVGRGFGKNIQYF	TGTGCCAGCAGCTTAGTGGGCAGGGGTTTCGGCAAAAACATTCAGTACTTC
.	TRBD2	TRBV30	TRBJ2-3	CACDQRGGQDTQYF	TGTGCCTGCGACCAGCGGGGGGGCCAAGATACGCAGTATTTT
.	.	TRBV2	TRBJ2-7	CASSEWLGEQYF	TGTGCCAGCAGTGAATGGCTGGGCGAGCAGTACTTC
.	.	TRBV29-1	TRBJ2-3	CSVLSLYTDTQYF	TGCAGCGTTTTGTCCCTCTACACAGATACGCAGTATTTT
few	TRBD2	TRBV5-1	TRBJ2-5	CASSLGGGTETQYF	TGCGCCAGCAGCTTGGGCGGGGGGACTGAGACCCAGTACTTC
.	TRBD2	TRBV19	TRBJ2-3	CASSFPGTSVLVDTQYF	TGTGCCAGTAGTTTCCCCGGGACTAGCGTTTTGGTAGATACGCAGTATTTT
.	.	TRBV5-5	TRBJ1-4	CASGQTLASATNEKLFF	TGTGCCAGCGGGCAAACACTTGCCTCGGCAACTAATGAAAAACTGTTTTTT
.	.	TRBV6-6	TRBJ2-3	CASSYLGTSTDTQYF	TGTGCCAGCAGTTACTTGGGGACCAGCACAGATACGCAGTATTTT
.	TRBD2	TRBV5-1	TRBJ2-7	CASRKTSGSLYEQYF	TGCGCCAGCAGAAAGACTAGCGGGAGTCTCTACGAGCAGTACTTC
.	TRBD1	TRBV29-1	TRBJ2-5	CSVVRQGRQETQYF	TGCAGCGTTGTCCGACAGGGCCGTCAAGAGACCCAGTACTTC
.	.	TRBV5-4	TRBJ1-1	CASSLEGPGAGVTEAFF	TGTGCCAGCAGCTTGGAGGGACCGGGCGCGGGAGTCACTGAAGCTTTCTTT
few	TRBD2	TRBV4-2	TRBJ2-5	CASSLGLADNQETQYF	TGTGCCAGCAGCCTGGGACTAGCGGACAACCAAGAGACCCAGTACTTC
.	.	TRBV20-1	TRBJ2-3	CSASKGPATDTQYF	TGCAGTGCTAGTAAGGGTCCGGCCACAGATACGCAGTATTTT
.	TRBD1	TRBV5-6	TRBJ2-2	CASSEGQGVGTGELFF	TGTGCCAGCAGCGAGGGACAGGGGGTCGGCACCGGGGAGCTGTTTTTT
.	.	TRBV5-1	TRBJ1-1	CASSLVNPPNTEAFF	TGCGCCAGCAGCTTGGTTAACCCCCCGAACACTGAAGCTTTCTTT
few	TRBD1	TRBV4-2	TRBJ1-2	CASSQVGDRVYGYTF	TGTGCCAGCAGCCAAGTTGGGGACAGGGTCTACGGCTACACCTTC
.	TRBD1	TRBV3-1/TRBV3-2	TRBJ1-6	CASSRDRGYSPLHF	TGTGCCAGCAGCCGGGACAGGGGCTATTCACCCCTCCACTTT
once	.	TRBV19	TRBJ2-3	CASSIPTGLDTDTQYF	TGTGCCAGTAGTATACCCACGGGACTGGATACAGATACGCAGTATTTT